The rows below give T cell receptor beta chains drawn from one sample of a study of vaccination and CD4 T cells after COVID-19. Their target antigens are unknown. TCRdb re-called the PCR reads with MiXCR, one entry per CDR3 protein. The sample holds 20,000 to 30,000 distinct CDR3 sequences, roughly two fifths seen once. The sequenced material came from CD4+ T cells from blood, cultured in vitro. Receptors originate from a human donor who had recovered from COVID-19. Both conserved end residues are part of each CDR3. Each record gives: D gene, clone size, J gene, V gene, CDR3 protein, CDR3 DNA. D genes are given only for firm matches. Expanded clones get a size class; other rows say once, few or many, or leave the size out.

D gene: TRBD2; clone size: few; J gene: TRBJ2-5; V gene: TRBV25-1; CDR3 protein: CASSETSGMDGETQYF; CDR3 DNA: TGTGCCAGCAGTGAGACTAGCGGGATGGATGGGGAGACCCAGTACTTC
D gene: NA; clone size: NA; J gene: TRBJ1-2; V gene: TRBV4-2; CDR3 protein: CASSQLSQSYGYTF; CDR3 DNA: TGTGCCAGCAGCCAATTGTCGCAGTCCTATGGCTACACCTTC
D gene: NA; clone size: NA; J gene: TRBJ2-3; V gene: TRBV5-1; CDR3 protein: CASSLALSTDTQYF; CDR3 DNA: TGCGCCAGCAGCTTGGCGCTCAGCACAGATACGCAGTATTTT
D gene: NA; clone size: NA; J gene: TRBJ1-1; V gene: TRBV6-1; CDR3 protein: CASRVRGGDTEAFF; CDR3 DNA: TGTGCCAGCAGGGTACGAGGGGGAGACACTGAAGCTTTCTTT
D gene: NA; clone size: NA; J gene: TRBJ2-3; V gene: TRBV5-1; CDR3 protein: CASSLAGPTDTQYF; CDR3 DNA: TGCGCCAGCAGCTTGGCCGGTCCCACAGATACGCAGTATTTT
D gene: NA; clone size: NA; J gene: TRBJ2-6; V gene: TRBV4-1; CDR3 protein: CASSLGGSSGANVLTF; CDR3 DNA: TGCGCCAGCAGCCTGGGGGGCAGCTCTGGGGCCAACGTCCTGACTTTC
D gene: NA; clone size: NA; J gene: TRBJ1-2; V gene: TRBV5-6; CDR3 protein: CASREGPSGVYGYTF; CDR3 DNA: TGTGCCAGCAGGGAGGGACCTTCGGGAGTTTATGGCTACACCTTC
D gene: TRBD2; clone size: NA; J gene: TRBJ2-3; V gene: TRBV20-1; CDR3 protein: CSTRRLAPDTQYF; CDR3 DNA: TGCAGTACTAGAAGACTAGCCCCAGATACGCAGTATTTT
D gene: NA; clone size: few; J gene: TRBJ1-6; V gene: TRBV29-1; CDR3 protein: CSVAMAEIGSPLHF; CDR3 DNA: TGCAGCGTGGCCATGGCGGAGATAGGTTCACCCCTCCACTTT
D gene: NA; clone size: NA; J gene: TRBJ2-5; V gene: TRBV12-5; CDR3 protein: CASGSPGSRQETQYF; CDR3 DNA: TGTGCTAGTGGTTCCCCCGGGAGTAGGCAGGAGACCCAGTACTTC
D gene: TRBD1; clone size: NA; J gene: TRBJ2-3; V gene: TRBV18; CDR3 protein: CASSIGTGGTDTQYF; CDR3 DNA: TGTGCCAGCTCAATTGGGACAGGGGGCACAGATACGCAGTATTTT
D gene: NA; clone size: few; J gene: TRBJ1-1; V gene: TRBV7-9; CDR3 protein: CASSLQLRDGWAFF; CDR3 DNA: TGTGCCAGCAGCTTACAATTGAGGGACGGTTGGGCTTTCTTT
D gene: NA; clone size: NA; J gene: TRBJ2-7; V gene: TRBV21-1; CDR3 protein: CASSKERDRKDNEQYF; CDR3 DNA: TGTGCCAGCAGCAAAGAAAGGGACAGGAAAGATAACGAGCAGTACTTC
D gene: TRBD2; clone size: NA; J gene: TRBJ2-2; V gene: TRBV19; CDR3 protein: CASSIAAGGPGTGELFF; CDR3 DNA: TGTGCCAGTAGTATCGCAGCGGGGGGGCCGGGCACCGGGGAGCTGTTTTTT
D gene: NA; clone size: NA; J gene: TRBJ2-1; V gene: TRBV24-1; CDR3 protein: CATSKRAYNEQFF; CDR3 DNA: TGTGCCACCAGTAAGCGGGCCTACAATGAGCAGTTCTTC
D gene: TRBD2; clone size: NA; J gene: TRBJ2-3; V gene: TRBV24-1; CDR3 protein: CATQPGGSPDTQYF; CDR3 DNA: TGTGCCACCCAGCCCGGCGGGAGCCCAGATACGCAGTATTTT
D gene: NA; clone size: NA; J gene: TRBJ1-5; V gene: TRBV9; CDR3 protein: CASSAAWGLNQPQHF; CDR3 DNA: TGTGCCAGCAGCGCGGCGTGGGGACTCAATCAGCCCCAGCATTTT
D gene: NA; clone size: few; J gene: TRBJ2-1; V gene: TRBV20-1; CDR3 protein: CSARGTPTKINEQFF; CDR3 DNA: TGCAGTGCTAGAGGGACACCGACTAAGATCAATGAGCAGTTCTTC
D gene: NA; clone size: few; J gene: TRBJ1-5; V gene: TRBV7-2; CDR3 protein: CASSLGLQLNQPQHF; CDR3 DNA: TGTGCCAGCAGCTTAGGGCTTCAGTTAAATCAGCCCCAGCATTTT
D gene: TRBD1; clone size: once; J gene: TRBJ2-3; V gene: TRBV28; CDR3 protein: CASSSAGQGTDTQYF; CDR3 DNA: TGTGCCAGCAGTTCAGCCGGACAGGGCACAGATACGCAGTATTTT
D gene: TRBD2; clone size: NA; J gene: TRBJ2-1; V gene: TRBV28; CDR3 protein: CASISSGNNEQFF; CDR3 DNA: TGTGCCAGCATTAGTAGCGGGAATAATGAGCAGTTCTTC
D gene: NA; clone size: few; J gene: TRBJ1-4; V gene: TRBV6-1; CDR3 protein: CASSPRGVRAATNEKLFF; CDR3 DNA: TGTGCCAGCAGCCCAAGGGGGGTAAGGGCGGCAACTAATGAAAAACTGTTTTTT
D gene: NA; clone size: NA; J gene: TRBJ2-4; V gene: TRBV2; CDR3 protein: CASSVSGEAKNIQYF; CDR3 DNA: TGTGCCAGCAGTGTCTCAGGGGAGGCCAAAAACATTCAGTACTTC
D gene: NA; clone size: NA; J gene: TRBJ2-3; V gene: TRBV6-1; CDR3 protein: CASRPDREATDTQYF; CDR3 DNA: TGTGCCAGCAGACCCGACCGGGAAGCCACAGATACGCAGTATTTT
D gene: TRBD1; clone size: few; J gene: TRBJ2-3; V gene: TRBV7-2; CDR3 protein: CASSHGAGGPDTQYF; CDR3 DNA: TGTGCCAGCAGCCACGGGGCAGGGGGACCAGATACGCAGTATTTT
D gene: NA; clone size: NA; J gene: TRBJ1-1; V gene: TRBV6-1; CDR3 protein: CASSESGEVSEAFF; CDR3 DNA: TGTGCCAGCAGTGAGTCAGGGGAAGTCAGTGAAGCTTTCTTT
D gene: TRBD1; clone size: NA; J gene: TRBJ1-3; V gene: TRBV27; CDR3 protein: CASSFRQGAGNTIYF; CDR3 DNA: TGTGCCAGCAGTTTTCGGCAGGGGGCGGGAAACACCATATATTTT
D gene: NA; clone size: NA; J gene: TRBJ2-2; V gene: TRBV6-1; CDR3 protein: CASSRGTGTRNTGELFF; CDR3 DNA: TGTGCCAGCAGTCGAGGAACTGGGACACGTAACACCGGGGAGCTGTTTTTT
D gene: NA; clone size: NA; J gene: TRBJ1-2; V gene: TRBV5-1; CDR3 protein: CASSFRDGANYGYTF; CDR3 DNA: TGCGCCAGCAGCTTCCGGGATGGGGCAAACTATGGCTACACCTTC
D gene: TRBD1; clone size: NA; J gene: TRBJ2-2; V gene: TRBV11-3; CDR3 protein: CASSLEGGTGANTGELFF; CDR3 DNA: TGTGCCAGCAGCTTAGAGGGCGGGACAGGGGCGAACACCGGGGAGCTGTTTTTT
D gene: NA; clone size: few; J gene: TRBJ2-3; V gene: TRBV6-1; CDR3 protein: CASTVGNTQYF; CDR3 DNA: TGTGCCAGCACAGTGGGGAACACGCAGTATTTT
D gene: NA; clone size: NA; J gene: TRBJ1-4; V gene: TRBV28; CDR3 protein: CASSQGNEKLFF; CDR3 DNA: TGTGCCAGCTCCCAGGGGAATGAAAAACTGTTTTTT
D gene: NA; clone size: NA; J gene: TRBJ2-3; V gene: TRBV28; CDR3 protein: CASSSPTDTQYF; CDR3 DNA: TGTGCCAGCAGTTCCCCCACAGATACGCAGTATTTT
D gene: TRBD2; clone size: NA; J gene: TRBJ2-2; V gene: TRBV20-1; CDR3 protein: CSARVRGRDTGELFF; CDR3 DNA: TGCAGTGCTAGGGTCCGCGGGAGGGACACCGGGGAGCTGTTTTTT
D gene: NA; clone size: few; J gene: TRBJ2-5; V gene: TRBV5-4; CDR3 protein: CASSFATETQYF; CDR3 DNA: TGTGCCAGCAGCTTTGCCACAGAGACCCAGTACTTC
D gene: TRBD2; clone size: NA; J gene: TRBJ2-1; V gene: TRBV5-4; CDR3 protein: CASSSKIAGGSYNEQFF; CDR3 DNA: TGTGCCAGCAGCTCTAAAATAGCGGGGGGCTCCTACAATGAGCAGTTCTTC